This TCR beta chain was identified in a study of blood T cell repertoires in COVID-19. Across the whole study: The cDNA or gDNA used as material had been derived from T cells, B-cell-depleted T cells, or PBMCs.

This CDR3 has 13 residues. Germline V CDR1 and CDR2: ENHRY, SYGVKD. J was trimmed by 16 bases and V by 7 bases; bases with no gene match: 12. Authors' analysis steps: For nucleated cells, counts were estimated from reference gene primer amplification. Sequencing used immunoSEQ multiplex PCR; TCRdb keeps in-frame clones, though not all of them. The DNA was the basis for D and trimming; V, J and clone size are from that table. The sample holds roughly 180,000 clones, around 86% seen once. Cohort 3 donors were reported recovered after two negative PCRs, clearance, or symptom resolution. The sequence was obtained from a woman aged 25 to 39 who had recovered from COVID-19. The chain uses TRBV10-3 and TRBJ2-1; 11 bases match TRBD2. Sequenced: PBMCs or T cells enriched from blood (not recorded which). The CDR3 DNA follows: TGTGCCATCATGGGCCGACTAGCGGGACTGCTATTCTTC. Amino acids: CAIMGRLAGLLFF.